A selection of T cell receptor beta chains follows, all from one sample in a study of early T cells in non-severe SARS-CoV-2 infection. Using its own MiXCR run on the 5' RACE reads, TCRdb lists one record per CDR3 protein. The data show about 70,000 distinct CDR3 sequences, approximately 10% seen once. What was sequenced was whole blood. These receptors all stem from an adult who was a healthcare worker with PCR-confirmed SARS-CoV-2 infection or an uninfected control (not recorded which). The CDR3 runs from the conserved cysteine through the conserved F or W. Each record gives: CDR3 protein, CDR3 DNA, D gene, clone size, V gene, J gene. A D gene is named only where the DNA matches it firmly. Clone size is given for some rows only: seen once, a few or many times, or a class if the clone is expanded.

CASSARDPGGYGYTF	TGTGCCAGCAGCGCCCGGGACCCAGGGGGCTATGGCTACACCTTC	TRBD1	-	TRBV27	TRBJ1-2
CSAEEVGYYGYTF	TGCAGCGCGGAGGAGGTTGGGTACTATGGCTACACCTTC	-	many	TRBV29-1	TRBJ1-2
CSARDPPPGPQYF	TGCAGTGCTAGAGATCCGCCGCCCGGTCCCCAGTACTTC	-	-	TRBV20-1	TRBJ2-5
CASTSRGRNTGELFF	TGTGCCAGTACCTCTCGGGGGCGGAACACCGGGGAGCTGTTTTTT	-	-	TRBV19	TRBJ2-2
CASSRSSGDEQFF	TGTGCCAGCAGCCGCTCTAGCGGTGATGAGCAGTTCTTC	TRBD2	few	TRBV7-2	TRBJ2-1
CASTEYSEGEQYF	TGTGCCAGCACCGAATATTCCGAGGGCGAGCAGTACTTC	-	many	TRBV6-1	TRBJ2-7
CASSLSPTGKGYEQYF	TGTGCCAGCAGCTTATCCCCGACAGGGAAAGGCTACGAGCAGTACTTC	TRBD1	many	TRBV7-8	TRBJ2-7
CASSNYRNEQYF	TGTGCCAGCAGTAACTATCGGAACGAGCAGTACTTC	-	few	TRBV6-5	TRBJ2-7
CASRRSSTDTQYF	TGTGCCAGCAGGAGAAGTAGCACAGATACGCAGTATTTT	-	few	TRBV27	TRBJ2-3
CASSTRNTEAFF	TGTGCCAGCAGTACGAGGAACACTGAAGCTTTCTTT	-	-	TRBV27	TRBJ1-1
CASSLLGEGTGELFF	TGTGCCAGCAGCTTACTTGGGGAGGGCACCGGGGAGCTGTTTTTT	TRBD2	many	TRBV11-2	TRBJ2-2